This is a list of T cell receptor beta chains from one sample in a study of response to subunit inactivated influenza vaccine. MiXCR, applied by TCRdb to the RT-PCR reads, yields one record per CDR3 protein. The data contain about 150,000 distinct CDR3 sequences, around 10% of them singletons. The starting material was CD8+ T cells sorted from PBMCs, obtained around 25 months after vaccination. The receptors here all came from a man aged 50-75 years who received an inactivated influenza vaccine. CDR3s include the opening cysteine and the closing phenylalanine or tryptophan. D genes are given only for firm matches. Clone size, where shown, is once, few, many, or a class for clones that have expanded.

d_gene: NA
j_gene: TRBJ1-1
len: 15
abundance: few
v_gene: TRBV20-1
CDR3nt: TGCAGTGCTCAGGACCGCTATAGTCTGAACACTGAAGCTTTCTTT
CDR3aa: CSAQDRYSLNTEAFF

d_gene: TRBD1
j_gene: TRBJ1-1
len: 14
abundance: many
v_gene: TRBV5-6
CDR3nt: TGTGCCAGCAGCCCGCGGACAGGGCACACTGAAGCTTTCTTT
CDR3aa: CASSPRTGHTEAFF

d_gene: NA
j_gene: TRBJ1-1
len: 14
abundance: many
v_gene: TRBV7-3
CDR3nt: TGTGCCAGCAGCCCAGGAGGGGGGGGCACTGAAGCTTTCTTT
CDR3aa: CASSPGGGGTEAFF

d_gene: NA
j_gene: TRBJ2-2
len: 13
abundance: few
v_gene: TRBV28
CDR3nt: TGTGCCAGCAGCCCGAGTCGCACCGGGGAGCTGTTTTTT
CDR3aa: CASSPSRTGELFF

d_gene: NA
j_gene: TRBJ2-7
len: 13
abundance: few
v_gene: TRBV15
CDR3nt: TGTGCCACCAGCAGCCCCCACTCCTACGAGCAGTACTTC
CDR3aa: CATSSPHSYEQYF

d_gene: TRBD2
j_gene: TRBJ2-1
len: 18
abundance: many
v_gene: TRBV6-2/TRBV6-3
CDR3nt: TGTGCCAGCAGTTACCCCGGGACTAGCGGGTACTCCTACAATGAGCAGTTCTTC
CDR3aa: CASSYPGTSGYSYNEQFF

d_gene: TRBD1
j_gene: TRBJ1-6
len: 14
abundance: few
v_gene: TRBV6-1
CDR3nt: TGTGCCAGCAGAAAGGACAGGGGGGATTCACCCCTCCACTTT
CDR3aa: CASRKDRGDSPLHF

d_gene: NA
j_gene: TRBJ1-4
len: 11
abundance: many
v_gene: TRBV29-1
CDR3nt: TGCAGCGTTCTTCACAATGAAAAACTGTTTTTT
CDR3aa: CSVLHNEKLFF

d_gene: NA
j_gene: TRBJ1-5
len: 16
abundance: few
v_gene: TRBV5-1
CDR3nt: TGCGCCAGCAGCTTCCTCAGGGGCGCAGGAGATCAGCCCCAGCATTTT
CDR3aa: CASSFLRGAGDQPQHF

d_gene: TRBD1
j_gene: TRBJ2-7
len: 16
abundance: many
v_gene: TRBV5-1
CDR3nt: TGCGCCAGCAGCTTGGATATAAGGGGACAGGCCTACGAGCAGTACTTC
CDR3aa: CASSLDIRGQAYEQYF

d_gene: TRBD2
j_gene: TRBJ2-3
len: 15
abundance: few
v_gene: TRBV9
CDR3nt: TGTGCCAGCAGCCCCGGGACTAGCGACACAGATACGCAGTATTTT
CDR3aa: CASSPGTSDTDTQYF

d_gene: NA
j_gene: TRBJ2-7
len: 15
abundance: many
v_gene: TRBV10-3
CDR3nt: TGTGCCATCAGTGGGGAGACAGGTGTTTTAATGGAGCAGTACTTC
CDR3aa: CAISGETGVLMEQYF

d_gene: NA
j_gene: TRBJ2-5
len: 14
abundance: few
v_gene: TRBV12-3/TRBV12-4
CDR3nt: TGTGCCAGCAGGGATGACAGGGAGGGAGAGACCCAGTACTTC
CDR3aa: CASRDDREGETQYF

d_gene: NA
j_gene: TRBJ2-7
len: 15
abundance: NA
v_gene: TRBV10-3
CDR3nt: TGTGCCATCAGTGAGTCGGGGGATGTTTCCTACGAGCAGTACTTC
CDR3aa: CAISESGDVSYEQYF

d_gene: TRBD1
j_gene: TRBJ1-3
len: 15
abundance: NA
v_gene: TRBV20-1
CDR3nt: TGCAGTGCTTTACGGACAGGGCGATCTGGAAACACCATATATTTT
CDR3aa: CSALRTGRSGNTIYF

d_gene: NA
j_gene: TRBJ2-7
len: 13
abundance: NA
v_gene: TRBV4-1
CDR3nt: TGCGCCAACAGCCAAGACCCTTTCTACGAGCAGTACTTC
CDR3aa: CANSQDPFYEQYF

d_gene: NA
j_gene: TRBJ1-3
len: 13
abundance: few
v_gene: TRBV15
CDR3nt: TGTGCCACCAGCGACGTCTCTGGAAACACCATATATTTT
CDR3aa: CATSDVSGNTIYF

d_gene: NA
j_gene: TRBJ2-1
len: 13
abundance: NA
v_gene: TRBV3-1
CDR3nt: TGTGCCAGCAGCCTGGGACTGCCCAATGAGCAGTTCTTC
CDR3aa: CASSLGLPNEQFF

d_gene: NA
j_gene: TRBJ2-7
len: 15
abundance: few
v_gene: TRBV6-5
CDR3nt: TGTGCCAGCAGTTCCTCCGGAGCGAGCTCCTACGAGCAGTACTTC
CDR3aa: CASSSSGASSYEQYF

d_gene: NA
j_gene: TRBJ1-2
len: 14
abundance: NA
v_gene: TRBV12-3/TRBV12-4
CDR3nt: TGTGCCAGCAGTGCCGTGGGATCCCCCTATGGCTACACCTTC
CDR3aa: CASSAVGSPYGYTF

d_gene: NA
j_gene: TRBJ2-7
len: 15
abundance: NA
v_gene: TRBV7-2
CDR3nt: TGTGCCAGCAGCTGGAGAGAGCCGTCCCCCTACGAGCAGTACTTC
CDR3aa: CASSWREPSPYEQYF

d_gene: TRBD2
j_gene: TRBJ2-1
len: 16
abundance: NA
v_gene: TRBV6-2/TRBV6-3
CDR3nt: TGTGCCAGCAGCCTTTCACTAGCGGGGTTCTACAATGAGCAGTTCTTC
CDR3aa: CASSLSLAGFYNEQFF

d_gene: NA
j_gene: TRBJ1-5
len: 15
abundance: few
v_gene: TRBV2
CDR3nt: TGTGCCAGCAGTGAAGAGGACGGCCTCAATCAGCCCCAGCATTTT
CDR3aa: CASSEEDGLNQPQHF

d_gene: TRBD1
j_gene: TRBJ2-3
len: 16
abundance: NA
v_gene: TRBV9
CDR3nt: TGTGCCAGCAGCGCCTCACGGGACAGGGTTACAGATACGCAGTATTTT
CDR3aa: CASSASRDRVTDTQYF

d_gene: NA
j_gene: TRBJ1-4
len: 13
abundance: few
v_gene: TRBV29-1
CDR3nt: TGCAGCGTTGAGGGGTCAGGGCGCGAAAAACTGTTTTTT
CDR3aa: CSVEGSGREKLFF

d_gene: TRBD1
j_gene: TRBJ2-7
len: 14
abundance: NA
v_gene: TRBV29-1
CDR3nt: TGCAGCGTGGCGGGGGACAGGGGGCCCTACGAGCAGTACTTC
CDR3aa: CSVAGDRGPYEQYF

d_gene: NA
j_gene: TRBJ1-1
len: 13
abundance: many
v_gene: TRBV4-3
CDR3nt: TGCGCCAGCAGCCAATTCCCGAACACTGAAGCTTTCTTT
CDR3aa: CASSQFPNTEAFF

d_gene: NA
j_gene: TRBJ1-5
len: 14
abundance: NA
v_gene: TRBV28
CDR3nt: TGTGCCAGCATCTTAAACAGGTACAATCAGCCCCAGCATTTT
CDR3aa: CASILNRYNQPQHF

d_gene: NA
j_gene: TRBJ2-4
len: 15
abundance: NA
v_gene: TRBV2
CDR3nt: TGTGCCAGCAGTGCGATAGAACTAGCCAAAAACATTCAGTACTTC
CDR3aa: CASSAIELAKNIQYF

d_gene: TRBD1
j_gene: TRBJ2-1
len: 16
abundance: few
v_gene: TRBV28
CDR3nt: TGTGCCAGCAGACCGGGACAGGGGGCTTATTACAATGAGCAGTTCTTC
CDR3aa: CASRPGQGAYYNEQFF

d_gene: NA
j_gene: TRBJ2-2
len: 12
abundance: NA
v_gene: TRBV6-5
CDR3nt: TGTGCCAGCAGACCATACACCGGGGAGCTGTTTTTT
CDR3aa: CASRPYTGELFF

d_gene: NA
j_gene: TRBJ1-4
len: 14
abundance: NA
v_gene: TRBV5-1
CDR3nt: TGCGCCAGCCCCCCAGGACAGCTAATTCCGAAAGGGTTTTTT
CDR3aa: CASPPGQLIPKGFF

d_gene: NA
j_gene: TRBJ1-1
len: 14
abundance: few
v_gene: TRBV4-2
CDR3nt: TGTGCCAGCAGCCAAGCAGCCTTTGGCACTGAAGCTTTCTTT
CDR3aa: CASSQAAFGTEAFF

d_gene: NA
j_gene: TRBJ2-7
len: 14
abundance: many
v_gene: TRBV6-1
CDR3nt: TGTGCCAGCAGTGAATGGGTAGGGCCCTACGAGCAGTACTTC
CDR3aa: CASSEWVGPYEQYF

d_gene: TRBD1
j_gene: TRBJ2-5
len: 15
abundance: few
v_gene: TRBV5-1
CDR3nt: TGCGCCAGCTGGGACAGGGGGCGAGGACCGGGGACCCAGTACTTC
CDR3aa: CASWDRGRGPGTQYF

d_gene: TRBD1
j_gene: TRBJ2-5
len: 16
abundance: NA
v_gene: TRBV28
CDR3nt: TGTGCCAGCAGTTTCCTCACGGGACAGCTAGAAGAGACCCAGTACTTC
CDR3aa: CASSFLTGQLEETQYF

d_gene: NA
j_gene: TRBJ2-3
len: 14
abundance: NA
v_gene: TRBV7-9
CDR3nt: TGTGCCAGCAGCGCCGGGACTGTATCAGATACGCAGTATTTT
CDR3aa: CASSAGTVSDTQYF

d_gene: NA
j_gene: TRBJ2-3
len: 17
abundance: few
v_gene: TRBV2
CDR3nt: TGTGCCAGCAGTCGCGGCTATGCGCTAAGTAGCACAGATACGCAGTATTTT
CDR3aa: CASSRGYALSSTDTQYF

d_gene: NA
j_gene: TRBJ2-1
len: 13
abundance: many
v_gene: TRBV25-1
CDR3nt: TGTGCCAGCAGTGAAGTCTCTTACAATGAGCAGTTCTTC
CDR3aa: CASSEVSYNEQFF

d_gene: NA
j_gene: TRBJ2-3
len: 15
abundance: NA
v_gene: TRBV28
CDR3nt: TGTGCCAGCAGTTTAGGAGACAGAAACACAGATACGCAGTATTTT
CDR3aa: CASSLGDRNTDTQYF

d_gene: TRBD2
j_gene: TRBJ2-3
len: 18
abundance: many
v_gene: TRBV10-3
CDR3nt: TGTGCCATCAGTGAGTTTCTAGCGGGGGCGCATAGCACAGATACGCAGTATTTT
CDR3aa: CAISEFLAGAHSTDTQYF

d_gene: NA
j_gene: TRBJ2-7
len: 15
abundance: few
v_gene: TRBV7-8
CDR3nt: TGTGCCAGCAGCTTAGGCACAGACAACTTCTACGAGCAGTACTTC
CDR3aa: CASSLGTDNFYEQYF

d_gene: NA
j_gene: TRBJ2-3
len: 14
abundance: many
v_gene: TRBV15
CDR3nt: TGTGCCACCAGCGCGGGACAGAACCGAGATACGCAGTATTTT
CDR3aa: CATSAGQNRDTQYF

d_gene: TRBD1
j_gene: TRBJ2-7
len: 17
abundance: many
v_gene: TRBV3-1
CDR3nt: TGTGCCAGCAGCACTCGGGACAGGGGGAACGGGATCTACGAGCAGTACTTC
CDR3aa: CASSTRDRGNGIYEQYF

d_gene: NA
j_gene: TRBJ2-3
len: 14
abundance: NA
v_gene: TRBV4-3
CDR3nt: TGCGCCAGCAGCCCGGGGAGGGGGTCAGATACGCAGTATTTT
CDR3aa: CASSPGRGSDTQYF

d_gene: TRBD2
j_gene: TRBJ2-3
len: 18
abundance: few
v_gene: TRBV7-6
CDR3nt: TGTGCCAGCAGCTTAGAGGCTAGCGGGGGGACATACACAGATACGCAGTATTTT
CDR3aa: CASSLEASGGTYTDTQYF

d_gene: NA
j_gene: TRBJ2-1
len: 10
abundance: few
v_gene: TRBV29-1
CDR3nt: TGCAGCGTGAGGGGCAATGAGCAGTTCTTC
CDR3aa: CSVRGNEQFF

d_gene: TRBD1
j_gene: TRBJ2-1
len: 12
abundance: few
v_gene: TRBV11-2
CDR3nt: TGTGCCAGCAGCCTCGGACAGGTCGAGCAGTTCTTC
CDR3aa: CASSLGQVEQFF

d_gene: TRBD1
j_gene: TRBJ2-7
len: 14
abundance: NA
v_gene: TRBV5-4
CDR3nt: TGTGCCAGCAGTGCCGGGACAGGGCTCTACGAGCAGTACTTC
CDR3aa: CASSAGTGLYEQYF

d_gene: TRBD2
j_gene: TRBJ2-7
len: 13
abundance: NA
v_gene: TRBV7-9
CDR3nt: TGTGCCACCGGGACTAGCGCCTCCTACGAGCAGTACTTC
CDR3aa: CATGTSASYEQYF

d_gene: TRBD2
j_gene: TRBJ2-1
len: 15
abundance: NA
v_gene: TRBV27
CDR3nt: TGTGCCAGCAGCCCGGGACTAGTCGGCTACAATGAGCAGTTCTTC
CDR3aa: CASSPGLVGYNEQFF

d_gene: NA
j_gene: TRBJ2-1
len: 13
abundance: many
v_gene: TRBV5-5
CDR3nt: TGTGCCAGCAGCGCCCCTGACTACAATGAGCAGTTCTTC
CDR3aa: CASSAPDYNEQFF

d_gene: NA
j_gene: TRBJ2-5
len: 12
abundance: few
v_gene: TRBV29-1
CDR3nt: TGCAGCGGCGGACAGTACCAAGAGACCCAGTACTTC
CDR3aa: CSGGQYQETQYF

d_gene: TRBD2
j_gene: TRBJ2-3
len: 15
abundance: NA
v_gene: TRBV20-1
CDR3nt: TGCAGTGCTAATTACGGACTAGCGCACACAGATACGCAGTATTTT
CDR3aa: CSANYGLAHTDTQYF